This T cell receptor (beta chain) was profiled in a study of CD8+CD57+ T cells in acquired aplastic anemia. Across the whole study: Quantities of DNA derived from sorted CD4+ and CD8+ cells averaged approximately 3.5 ug.

TCR beta VDJ combinations and CDR3 sequences were profiled from genomic DNA. TCRdb ran MiXCR on the reads and lists one entry per CDR3 protein. The repertoire holds about 150,000 distinct CDR3 sequences, about 50% seen once, with more than 10% in the top ten. Whole-study results and caveats: Almost 30 shared CD8+ CDR3s appeared highly expressed within patients' immunodominant clones.

Individuals selected for sequencing had exhibited CD8+CD57+ cell expansion on flow cytometry. Every patient presented with severe acquired aplastic anemia. Patients were therapy-naive when their blood was sampled. The germline gives CDR1 SGHRS, CDR2 YFSETQ. V dropped 4 bases and J dropped 0 bases, with 14 bases sitting between them. CDR3 length equals 16 residues. Remarks on this clonotype: The antigen is not known.

The source is a human donor with aplastic anemia. The specimen sequenced was sorted CD4+, CD8+, or CD8+CD57+ T cells (not recorded which) from PBMCs. V and J are TRBV5-1 and TRBJ1-5; tentative D call: TRBD1 (5 bases). The CDR3 loop reads CASSTGTGDSNQPQHF. CDR3 nucleotide sequence: TGCGCCAGCAGCACGGGGACGGGGGATAGCAATCAGCCCCAGCATTTT.